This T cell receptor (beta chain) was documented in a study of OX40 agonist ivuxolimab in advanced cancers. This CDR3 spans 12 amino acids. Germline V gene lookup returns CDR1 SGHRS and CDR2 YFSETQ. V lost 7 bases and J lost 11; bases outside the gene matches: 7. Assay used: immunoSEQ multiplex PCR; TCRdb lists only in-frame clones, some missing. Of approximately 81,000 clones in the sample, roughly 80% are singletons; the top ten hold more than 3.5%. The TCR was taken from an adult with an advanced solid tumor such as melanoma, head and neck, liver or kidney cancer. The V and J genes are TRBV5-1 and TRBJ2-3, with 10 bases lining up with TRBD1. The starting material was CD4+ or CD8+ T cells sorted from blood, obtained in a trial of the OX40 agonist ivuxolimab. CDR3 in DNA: TGCGCCAGCGCGGACAGGGGGTGGGTGCAGTATTTT. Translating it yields CASADRGWVQYF.